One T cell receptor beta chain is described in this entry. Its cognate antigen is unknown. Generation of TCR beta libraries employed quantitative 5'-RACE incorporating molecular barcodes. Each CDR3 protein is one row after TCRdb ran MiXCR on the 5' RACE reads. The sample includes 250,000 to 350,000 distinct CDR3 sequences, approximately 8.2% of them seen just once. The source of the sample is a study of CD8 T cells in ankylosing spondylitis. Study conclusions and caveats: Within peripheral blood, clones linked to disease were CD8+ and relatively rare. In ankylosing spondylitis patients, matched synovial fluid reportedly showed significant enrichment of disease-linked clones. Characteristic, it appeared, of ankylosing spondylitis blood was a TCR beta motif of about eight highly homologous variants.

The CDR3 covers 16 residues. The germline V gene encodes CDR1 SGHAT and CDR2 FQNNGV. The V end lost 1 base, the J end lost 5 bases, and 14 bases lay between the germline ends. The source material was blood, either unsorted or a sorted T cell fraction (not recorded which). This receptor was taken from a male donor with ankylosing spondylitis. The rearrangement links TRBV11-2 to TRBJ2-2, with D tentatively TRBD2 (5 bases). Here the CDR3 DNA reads TGTGCCAGCAGCTTAGGACTACCGATTTCTACCGGGGAGCTGTTTTTT. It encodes CASSLGLPISTGELFF.